The 17 T cell receptor beta chains below all came from one sample that was sequenced in a study of shared clonotypes between healthy human individuals. The table came from immunoSEQ multiplex PCR; TCRdb's copy has only in-frame clones and leaves some out. The sample records about half a million clones, about 80% being singletons. The specimen sequenced was PBMCs. These receptors were taken from a woman aged 40 to 49 in good health. Some clones in this sample may be carry-over from other donors' samples.

The chain employs TRBV10-2 and TRBJ2-5; TRBD2 matches at 12 bases. The CDR3 is 19 residues long. Trimming removed 2 bases from V and 5 bases from J; junction bases left unmatched: 15. CDR1 is WSHSY, CDR2 SAAADI, per germline. The chain's CDR3 is CASSETGTSGRLRVETQYF. CDR3 DNA: TGCGCCAGCAGTGAGACGGGGACTAGCGGGCGACTGAGGGTGGAGACCCAGTACTTC.

The V and J genes are TRBV7-3 and TRBJ2-7; 15 nucleotides match TRBD2. The V and J ends lost 2 bases and 7 bases, in that order; junction bases with no gene match: 12. CDR1 is SGHTA and CDR2 is FQGTGA in the germline V gene. CDR3 length equals 18 residues. CDR3 bases: TGTGCCAGCAGCTTAGGAGGAGGACTAGCGGGAGGGACAGAGGAGCAGTACTTC. It encodes CASSLGGGLAGGTEEQYF.

The table lists this clone with a few counts. The V gene is TRBV5-4, the J gene TRBJ1-2; no reliable D call. The V gene's germline CDR1 is SGHNT and CDR2 YYREEE (reference sequence). The CDR3 is 13 amino acids. V shed 4 bases and J shed 3 bases, with 10 bases lying between them. CDR3 bases: TGTGCCAGCAGCCGCTGGGATGACTATGGCTACACCTTC. It codes for CASSRWDDYGYTF.

This clone has just a few counts. This chain uses TRBV29-1 with TRBJ1-1; no definite D call. This CDR3 has 13 residues. The V end lost 4 bases, the J end lost 0 bases, and 9 bases lay between the germline ends. From germline, CDR1 is SQVTM and CDR2 ANQGSEA. CDR3 bases: TGCAGCGTTGTGCCAAGGGTGAACACTGAAGCTTTCTTT. Amino acid sequence: CSVVPRVNTEAFF.

The V and J genes are TRBV6-5 and TRBJ1-3; a weak D match, TRBD1 (5 bases). V dropped 3 bases and J dropped 0 bases, with 9 bases sitting between them. Germline assignment: CDR1 MNHEY and CDR2 SVGAGI. The CDR3 has 15 residues. The CDR3 DNA sequence: TGTGCCAGCAGTTATGACAGCAACTCTGGAAACACCATATATTTT. This gives the protein CASSYDSNSGNTIYF.

V gene TRBV10-1 combines with J gene TRBJ2-2; 9 bases agree with TRBD2. Per the germline V gene, CDR1 is WNHNN and CDR2 is SYGVQD (reference sequence). This CDR3 comprises 14 residues. V trimming: 8 bases; J trimming: 2 bases; junction bases outside the gene matches: 3. CDR3 loop: CASRLAENTGELFF. The CDR3 region has the DNA TGCGCCAGCCGACTAGCGGAAAACACCGGGGAGCTGTTTTTT.

This clone was seen just once. This chain connects TRBV29-1 to TRBJ2-3, with TRBD1 matching 7 bases. Germline V lookup: CDR1 SQVTM, CDR2 ANQGSEA. Germline trimming cut 5 bases from V and 4 bases from J; bases unmatched to any gene: 12. This CDR3 contains 15 residues. CDR3 nucleotides: TGCAGCGTTTCGGGGACAGCCATGACAGCAGATACGCAGTATTTT. Its protein is CSVSGTAMTADTQYF.

The chain couples TRBV5-4 to TRBJ2-1; TRBD2 agrees at 9 bases. Germline lookup yields CDR1 SGHNT and CDR2 YYREEE (reference sequence). V shed 4 bases and J 5 bases; nucleotides not matched to a gene: 4. CDR3 length equals 14 residues. CDR3 sequence: CASSRGLANNEQFF. Written as DNA, the CDR3 is TGTGCCAGCAGCAGGGGACTAGCAAACAATGAGCAGTTCTTC.

Points on this clone: The same CDR3 arises from other DNA sequences in this sample as well. The chain employs TRBV5-6 and TRBJ2-6, with D hard to call. The CDR3 is 16 residues long. Germline assignment: CDR1 SGHDT and CDR2 YYEEEE. V lost 4 bases and J lost 4, with 15 bases in between. CDR3 bases: TGTGCCAGCAGCCCGGAGCCCTTTGGAGGGGCCAACGTCCTGACTTTC. Protein product: CASSPEPFGGANVLTF.

The chain has TRBV29-1 and TRBJ2-1; 10 bases agree with TRBD1. J gave up 2 bases and V 8 bases, and 9 bases lay outside the gene matches. This CDR3 is built from 15 residues. Germline assignment: CDR1 SQVTM and CDR2 ANQGSEA. The CDR3 nucleotides read TGCAGCTTCCATCGGGGACAGGGGACCTACAATGAGCAGTTCTTC. Protein: CSFHRGQGTYNEQFF.

The V call is TRBV6-1, the J call TRBJ2-7; 7 bases fit TRBD1. Germline CDR1 MNHNS, CDR2 SASEGT. Trimming at V came to 4 bases and at J to 1 base, leaving 4 bases not matched to a gene. This CDR3 has 14 amino acids. CDR3 sequence reads: CASSGGGASYEQYF. CDR3 coding DNA: TGTGCCAGCAGTGGAGGGGGCGCGTCCTACGAGCAGTACTTC.

The chain couples TRBV7-8 to TRBJ2-1; D unclear. The CDR3 is 14 residues long. The V gene's germline CDR1 is SGHVS and CDR2 FQNEAQ. The V gene lost 5 bases and the J gene lost 3 bases, with 11 bases spanning the gap. In DNA form, the CDR3 reads TGTGCCAGCAGCCCAAGCCGGGTCTACAATGAGCAGTTCTTC. It is translated as CASSPSRVYNEQFF.

The chain employs TRBV18 and TRBJ2-2, with D possibly TRBD1 on 5 matching bases. Trimming shortened V by 5 bases and J by 5 bases, and 12 bases separated the two germline ends. This CDR3 contains 14 residues. Germline V gene lookup returns CDR1 KGHSH and CDR2 LQKENI. CDR3 amino acids: CASSTRTQTGELFF. In DNA, the CDR3 is TGTGCCAGCTCAACAAGGACACAAACCGGGGAGCTGTTTTTT. The full variable domain, with the rest looked up from reference TRBV18 and TRBJ2-2, is NAGVMQNPRHLVRRRGQEARLRCSPMKGHSHVYWYRQLPEEGLKFMVYLQKENIIDESGMPKERFSAEFPKEGPSILRIQQVVRGDSAAYFCASSTRTQTGELFFGEGSRLTVL.

The chain carries TRBV5-1 and TRBJ1-2, with 9 positions matching TRBD1. Germline assignment: CDR1 SGHRS and CDR2 YFSETQ. The CDR3 is 14 amino acids. Losses at the gene ends were 2 bases for V and 3 bases for J; bases not matched to a gene: 2. CDR3 DNA: TGCGCCAGCAGCTTAGGACAGGGGCACTATGGCTACACCTTC. This encodes CASSLGQGHYGYTF.

This clone was observed a handful of times. Other DNA sequences of this sample code for an identical CDR3. CDR3 sequence: CASSDTDTGELFF. The CDR3 region has the DNA TGTGCCAGCAGTGACACAGACACCGGGGAGCTGTTTTTT. The chain joins TRBV6-4 to TRBJ2-2; D remains unclear. This CDR3 spans 13 amino acids. The V gene lost 2 bases and the J gene lost 3 bases, with 4 bases spanning the gap. Germline values: CDR1 MRHNA, CDR2 SNTAGT.

The chain combines TRBV5-4 with TRBJ2-7, with D possibly being TRBD2 (6 bases). The length of the CDR3 is 16 residues. Germline values: CDR1 SGHNT, CDR2 YYREEE (reference sequence). V was clipped by 4 bases and J by 0 bases, with 17 bases between them. CDR3 amino acids: CASSPGGVLPSYEQYF. The CDR3 DNA sequence: TGTGCCAGCAGCCCGGGCGGGGTTCTCCCCTCCTACGAGCAGTACTTC.

The chain has TRBV7-9 and TRBJ2-1; 7 bases match TRBD1. With V trimmed by 1 base and J by 2 bases, 5 bases remained unmatched. CDR1 and CDR2 (germline): SEHNR, FQNEAQ (reference sequence). The CDR3 spans 16 residues. As DNA, the CDR3 is TGTGCCAGCAGCTTAGTGGGGACAGCACCCTACAATGAGCAGTTCTTC. It codes for CASSLVGTAPYNEQFF.